These T cell receptor beta chains were read from a single sample in a study of cytomegalovirus exposure and HLA in healthy donors. Using immunoSEQ multiplex PCR, the repertoire was profiled, and TCRdb retains in-frame clones only, with some absent. This repertoire shows under 250,000 clones, approximately 87% found once; its top ten account for roughly 5.5%. The sequencing sample was made of PBMCs. These receptors originate from a woman between 18 and 30 years old in good health and CMV-seronegative. The CDR3 runs from the conserved cysteine through the conserved F or W. A D gene is named only where the DNA matches it firmly. Not every row has a clone size; where given, it reads once, few, many or a size class.

v_gene: TRBV9; j_gene: TRBJ2-5; d_gene: NA; abundance: NA; CDR3aa: CASSVDPQETQYF; CDR3nt: TGTGCCAGCAGCGTAGACCCCCAAGAGACCCAGTACTTC
v_gene: TRBV18; j_gene: TRBJ1-5; d_gene: NA; abundance: NA; CDR3aa: CASSQGSNQPQHF; CDR3nt: TGTGCCAGCTCACAGGGGTCCAATCAGCCCCAGCATTTT
v_gene: TRBV19; j_gene: TRBJ2-5; d_gene: NA; abundance: NA; CDR3aa: CASSMKGLGGETQYF; CDR3nt: TGTGCCAGTAGTATGAAGGGCTTGGGCGGGGAGACCCAGTACTTC
v_gene: TRBV25-1; j_gene: TRBJ1-1; d_gene: NA; abundance: NA; CDR3aa: CASTEGLGGRAFF; CDR3nt: TGTGCCAGCACCGAAGGGTTGGGGGGTAGAGCTTTCTTT
v_gene: TRBV28; j_gene: TRBJ2-3; d_gene: TRBD2; abundance: few; CDR3aa: CASSLVRLAVSDTQYF; CDR3nt: TGTGCCAGCAGTTTGGTGAGACTAGCAGTCTCAGATACGCAGTATTTT
v_gene: TRBV10-2; j_gene: TRBJ2-7; d_gene: TRBD1; abundance: few; CDR3aa: CASSSGTGNEQYF; CDR3nt: TGCGCCAGCAGTTCCGGGACAGGGAACGAGCAGTACTTC
v_gene: TRBV27; j_gene: TRBJ2-7; d_gene: TRBD1; abundance: NA; CDR3aa: CASSLGTGNSYEQYF; CDR3nt: TGTGCCAGCAGTTTAGGGACAGGGAACTCCTACGAGCAGTACTTC
v_gene: TRBV13; j_gene: TRBJ2-1; d_gene: TRBD2; abundance: NA; CDR3aa: CASSFGTSGGSRGQFF; CDR3nt: TGTGCCAGCAGCTTCGGGACTAGCGGGGGATCTAGAGGGCAGTTCTTC
v_gene: TRBV7-3; j_gene: TRBJ1-1; d_gene: TRBD1; abundance: NA; CDR3aa: CASSRTGGTEAFF; CDR3nt: TGTGCCAGCAGCCGGACAGGGGGCACTGAAGCTTTCTTT
v_gene: TRBV11-2; j_gene: TRBJ1-2; d_gene: NA; abundance: NA; CDR3aa: CASSLANGLYGYTF; CDR3nt: TGTGCCAGCAGCTTAGCGAATGGGCTCTATGGCTACACCTTC
v_gene: TRBV2; j_gene: TRBJ2-7; d_gene: TRBD1; abundance: NA; CDR3aa: CASSVYRGTTYEQYF; CDR3nt: TGTGCCAGCAGTGTCTACAGGGGGACCACCTACGAGCAGTACTTC
v_gene: TRBV18; j_gene: TRBJ2-7; d_gene: NA; abundance: NA; CDR3aa: CASSPPIRATSYEQYF; CDR3nt: TGTGCCAGCTCACCACCTATCAGGGCAACCTCCTACGAGCAGTACTTC
v_gene: TRBV2; j_gene: TRBJ2-1; d_gene: NA; abundance: NA; CDR3aa: CASSEETYSWQFF; CDR3nt: TGTGCCAGCAGTGAAGAAACCTATTCTTGGCAGTTCTTC
v_gene: TRBV29-1; j_gene: TRBJ2-1; d_gene: NA; abundance: NA; CDR3aa: CSVDHGTIYNEQFF; CDR3nt: TGCAGCGTTGATCACGGGACAATTTACAATGAGCAGTTCTTC
v_gene: TRBV2; j_gene: TRBJ2-3; d_gene: NA; abundance: NA; CDR3aa: CASSEDPGRTDTQYF; CDR3nt: TGTGCCAGCAGTGAAGATCCGGGGCGCACAGATACGCAGTATTTT
v_gene: TRBV6-7; j_gene: TRBJ1-1; d_gene: NA; abundance: NA; CDR3aa: CASSYEVRNTEAFF; CDR3nt: TGTGCCAGCAGTTACGAGGTCAGAAACACTGAAGCTTTCTTT
v_gene: TRBV6-1; j_gene: TRBJ1-5; d_gene: NA; abundance: NA; CDR3aa: CASSEAQVQPQHF; CDR3nt: TGTGCCAGCAGTGAAGCACAGGTTCAGCCCCAGCATTTT
v_gene: TRBV5-1; j_gene: TRBJ2-2; d_gene: NA; abundance: few; CDR3aa: CASKVLANTGELFF; CDR3nt: TGCGCCAGCAAGGTACTAGCGAACACCGGGGAGCTGTTTTTT
v_gene: TRBV5-1; j_gene: TRBJ2-7; d_gene: NA; abundance: NA; CDR3aa: CASSPQDSSYEQYF; CDR3nt: TGCGCCAGCAGCCCGCAAGACAGCTCCTACGAGCAGTACTTC
v_gene: TRBV7-2; j_gene: TRBJ1-5; d_gene: NA; abundance: NA; CDR3aa: CASTRGPLQPQHF; CDR3nt: TGTGCCAGCACCCGAGGACCTCTTCAGCCCCAGCATTTT
v_gene: TRBV15; j_gene: TRBJ2-1; d_gene: NA; abundance: NA; CDR3aa: CATSSRGGSYNEQFF; CDR3nt: TGTGCCACCAGCAGTAGGGGCGGCTCCTACAATGAGCAGTTCTTC
v_gene: TRBV28; j_gene: TRBJ2-1; d_gene: TRBD2; abundance: NA; CDR3aa: CASSPGLAGAAYNEQFF; CDR3nt: TGTGCCAGCAGTCCGGGACTAGCGGGAGCGGCCTACAATGAGCAGTTCTTC
v_gene: TRBV5-4; j_gene: TRBJ2-7; d_gene: NA; abundance: NA; CDR3aa: CASSHWDRYEQYF; CDR3nt: TGTGCCAGCAGCCATTGGGACCGATACGAGCAGTACTTC
v_gene: TRBV5-1; j_gene: TRBJ2-7; d_gene: NA; abundance: few; CDR3aa: CASSLSRESSYEQYF; CDR3nt: TGCGCCAGCAGCTTGTCTAGGGAGAGCTCCTACGAGCAGTACTTC
v_gene: TRBV4-1; j_gene: TRBJ2-1; d_gene: TRBD2; abundance: NA; CDR3aa: CASSQEGGSGRPYNEQFF; CDR3nt: TGCGCCAGCAGCCAAGAGGGGGGGAGCGGGAGGCCCTACAATGAGCAGTTCTTC
v_gene: TRBV14; j_gene: TRBJ1-5; d_gene: NA; abundance: NA; CDR3aa: CASSQDDDGESQPQHF; CDR3nt: TGTGCCAGCAGCCAAGATGACGATGGGGAAAGCCAGCCCCAGCATTTT
v_gene: TRBV5-6; j_gene: TRBJ1-1; d_gene: NA; abundance: NA; CDR3aa: CASSLAQTYTEAFF; CDR3nt: TGTGCCAGCAGCTTGGCCCAGACCTACACTGAAGCTTTCTTT
v_gene: TRBV6-1; j_gene: TRBJ2-7; d_gene: NA; abundance: NA; CDR3aa: CASSGTWLPLYEQYF; CDR3nt: TGTGCCAGCAGTGGGACATGGCTCCCTCTCTACGAGCAGTACTTC
v_gene: TRBV6-6; j_gene: TRBJ1-5; d_gene: NA; abundance: NA; CDR3aa: CASSYSGARQPQHF; CDR3nt: TGTGCCAGCAGTTACTCCGGGGCGAGGCAGCCCCAGCATTTT
v_gene: TRBV18; j_gene: TRBJ1-1; d_gene: NA; abundance: few; CDR3aa: CASSPRPGDNTEAFF; CDR3nt: TGTGCCAGCTCACCTCGTCCGGGTGATAACACTGAAGCTTTCTTT
v_gene: TRBV6-6; j_gene: TRBJ2-7; d_gene: NA; abundance: NA; CDR3aa: CASSFPGVPSSEQYF; CDR3nt: TGTGCCAGCAGTTTCCCCGGGGTTCCCTCCTCCGAGCAGTACTTC
v_gene: TRBV7-9; j_gene: TRBJ1-2; d_gene: NA; abundance: NA; CDR3aa: CASSRDIPGPYGYTF; CDR3nt: TGTGCCAGCAGCCGGGACATACCGGGGCCCTATGGCTACACCTTC
v_gene: TRBV29-1; j_gene: TRBJ1-3; d_gene: TRBD1; abundance: NA; CDR3aa: CSVRTGSGNTIYF; CDR3nt: TGCAGCGTCCGGACAGGGTCCGGAAACACCATATATTTT
v_gene: TRBV4-1; j_gene: TRBJ1-1; d_gene: NA; abundance: NA; CDR3aa: CASSRERRNTEAFF; CDR3nt: TGCGCCAGCAGCCGGGAGAGGAGGAACACTGAAGCTTTCTTT
v_gene: TRBV27; j_gene: TRBJ1-1; d_gene: NA; abundance: NA; CDR3aa: CASSSLGLDLKNTEAFF; CDR3nt: TGTGCCAGCAGTTCCCTGGGATTGGACCTAAAGAACACTGAAGCTTTCTTT
v_gene: TRBV13; j_gene: TRBJ2-7; d_gene: TRBD1; abundance: NA; CDR3aa: CASSAPGQGSYEQYF; CDR3nt: TGTGCCAGCAGCGCACCCGGACAGGGATCCTACGAGCAGTACTTC
v_gene: TRBV9; j_gene: TRBJ2-1; d_gene: NA; abundance: NA; CDR3aa: CASSVLGLPSYNEQFF; CDR3nt: TGTGCCAGCAGCGTACTGGGACTGCCCTCCTACAATGAGCAGTTCTTC
v_gene: TRBV30; j_gene: TRBJ2-3; d_gene: TRBD2; abundance: NA; CDR3aa: CAWTGGAGTQYF; CDR3nt: TGTGCCTGGACGGGGGGTGCTGGTACGCAGTATTTT
v_gene: TRBV2; j_gene: TRBJ2-1; d_gene: TRBD2; abundance: NA; CDR3aa: CASSVLAGGSNEQFF; CDR3nt: TGTGCCAGCAGTGTCCTAGCGGGAGGGTCGAATGAGCAGTTCTTC
v_gene: TRBV25-1; j_gene: TRBJ1-5; d_gene: NA; abundance: NA; CDR3aa: CASSGGNNQPQHF; CDR3nt: TGTGCCAGCAGTGGTGGGAACAATCAGCCCCAGCATTTT
v_gene: TRBV7-7; j_gene: TRBJ2-2; d_gene: TRBD1; abundance: few; CDR3aa: CASSPDRRGELFF; CDR3nt: TGTGCCAGCAGCCCGGACAGGCGAGGGGAGCTGTTTTTT
v_gene: TRBV6-5; j_gene: TRBJ1-4; d_gene: NA; abundance: NA; CDR3aa: CASSYTHYEKLFF; CDR3nt: TGTGCCAGCAGTTACACCCACTATGAAAAACTGTTTTTT
v_gene: TRBV30; j_gene: TRBJ1-1; d_gene: NA; abundance: NA; CDR3aa: CAWRDKQGITEAFF; CDR3nt: TGTGCCTGGAGGGACAAACAGGGAATCACTGAAGCTTTCTTT
v_gene: TRBV9; j_gene: TRBJ2-2; d_gene: TRBD2; abundance: NA; CDR3aa: CASEPSGSYTGELFF; CDR3nt: TGTGCCAGCGAGCCTAGCGGGTCCTACACCGGGGAGCTGTTTTTT
v_gene: TRBV5-1; j_gene: TRBJ1-4; d_gene: NA; abundance: NA; CDR3aa: CASSLGGRGATNEKLFF; CDR3nt: TGCGCCAGCAGCTTGGGAGGTCGGGGTGCAACTAATGAAAAACTGTTTTTT
v_gene: TRBV6-5; j_gene: TRBJ1-1; d_gene: NA; abundance: many; CDR3aa: CASSYRGTTEAFF; CDR3nt: TGTGCCAGCAGTTACAGGGGGACCACTGAAGCTTTCTTT
v_gene: TRBV2; j_gene: TRBJ1-5; d_gene: NA; abundance: NA; CDR3aa: CASRPDRDSNQPQHF; CDR3nt: TGTGCCAGCAGACCCGACCGGGACAGCAATCAGCCCCAGCATTTT
v_gene: TRBV6-5; j_gene: TRBJ2-3; d_gene: NA; abundance: NA; CDR3aa: CATWRGGFTDTQYF; CDR3nt: TGTGCCACATGGAGGGGAGGCTTCACAGATACGCAGTATTTT
v_gene: TRBV10-2; j_gene: TRBJ2-4; d_gene: TRBD2; abundance: NA; CDR3aa: CASKAGGNIQYF; CDR3nt: TGCGCCAGCAAGGCGGGGGGAAACATTCAGTACTTC